Listed below are T cell receptor beta chains from one sample, sequenced in a study of blood T cells in healthy people across ages. TCRdb itself ran the 5' RACE reads through MiXCR, one entry per CDR3 protein. Of roughly 2 million distinct CDR3 sequences listed, around 50% are singletons. Sequencing was carried out using blood. These receptors came from a woman aged 35 to 49 in good health. Both conserved end residues are part of each CDR3. Each record gives: J gene, D gene, clone size, V gene, CDR3 protein, CDR3 DNA. The D gene is left open where the match is weak. Some rows have no size entry. The others give once, few or many, or a class for an expanded clone.

TRBJ2-3 - - TRBV28 CASSSRGIGDTQYF TGTGCCAGCAGTTCCCGGGGGATAGGAGATACGCAGTATTTT
TRBJ2-5 - - TRBV20-1 CSFWRPQETQYF TGCAGCTTCTGGCGGCCTCAAGAGACCCAGTACTTC
TRBJ2-1 - - TRBV11-2 CASSAIFEFNEQFF TGTGCCAGCAGCGCCATCTTCGAGTTCAATGAGCAGTTCTTC
TRBJ2-5 - few TRBV29-1 CSVEGQVQETQYF TGCAGCGTTGAAGGACAGGTCCAAGAGACCCAGTACTTC
TRBJ1-1 - - TRBV6-2/TRBV6-3 CASRGPFSEAFF TGTGCCAGCAGGGGGCCCTTCTCTGAAGCTTTCTTT
TRBJ2-5 - - TRBV6-2/TRBV6-3 CASSPLDLLSQETQYF TGTGCCAGCAGCCCACTTGATTTGCTGTCCCAAGAGACCCAGTACTTC
TRBJ2-1 TRBD2 - TRBV6-5 CASSYSVRGGPNEQFF TGTGCCAGCAGTTACTCGGTCCGCGGGGGGCCCAATGAGCAGTTCTTC
TRBJ1-2 - - TRBV15 CATSRGPENYGYTF TGTGCCACCAGCAGAGGGCCCGAAAACTATGGCTACACCTTC
TRBJ1-4 - - TRBV7-9 CASSPLQGLGEKLFF TGTGCCAGCAGCCCCCTACAGGGTTTAGGTGAAAAACTGTTTTTT
TRBJ1-2 - many TRBV25-1 CASGDYGYTF TGTGCCAGCGGGGACTATGGCTACACCTTC
TRBJ2-6 - - TRBV5-6 CASRIRGRGSGANVLTF TGTGCCAGCAGGATCAGGGGGAGGGGTTCTGGGGCCAACGTCCTGACTTTC
TRBJ1-6 - - TRBV7-2 CASSLGAGTGSPLHF TGTGCCAGCAGCTTAGGGGCGGGGACTGGGTCACCCCTCCACTTT
TRBJ2-1 TRBD2 few TRBV20-1 CSAPGLAYNEQFF TGCAGTGCTCCGGGACTAGCGTACAATGAGCAGTTCTTC
TRBJ1-1 - - TRBV12-3/TRBV12-4 CASSLVHKPYLEEYNTEAFF TGTGCCAGCAGTTTAGTACATAAACCTTACCTCGAGGAATACAACACTGAAGCTTTCTTT
TRBJ2-1 - - TRBV7-2 CASSGPGDSYNEQFF TGTGCCAGCAGCGGCCCGGGGGACTCCTACAATGAGCAGTTCTTC
TRBJ1-5 - - TRBV7-2 CASSSQDPRDQPQHF TGTGCCAGCAGCTCACAGGACCCACGCGATCAGCCCCAGCATTTT
TRBJ2-1 TRBD2 - TRBV29-1 CSVEGRGGGCSGGGYNEQFF TGCAGCGTTGAAGGACGAGGGGGCGGATGTAGCGGGGGGGGCTACAATGAGCAGTTCTTC
TRBJ1-5 - - TRBV28 CASSLRDRSNQPQHF TGTGCCAGCAGTTTGAGGGATCGGAGCAATCAGCCCCAGCATTTT
TRBJ2-3 TRBD2 many TRBV9 CASSVASPGLGLDTQYF TGTGCCAGCAGCGTAGCTTCCCCGGGACTAGGTTTAGATACGCAGTATTTT
TRBJ2-7 - - TRBV6-5 CASSYSQGMQYF TGTGCCAGCAGTTACTCTCAGGGTATGCAGTACTTC
TRBJ1-5 - - TRBV29-1 CSALEKGNQPQHF TGCAGCGCCTTGGAGAAAGGCAATCAGCCCCAGCATTTT
TRBJ1-1 TRBD1 - TRBV20-1 CSAETGRGHTEAFF TGCAGTGCTGAGACGGGCAGGGGGCACACTGAAGCTTTCTTT
TRBJ2-5 TRBD1 once TRBV7-7 CASSLDGTGGRQETQYF TGTGCTAGCAGCTTAGACGGGACAGGGGGGCGACAAGAGACCCAGTACTTC
TRBJ1-1 TRBD1 - TRBV28 CASRQGANEAFF TGTGCCAGCAGACAGGGGGCTAATGAAGCTTTCTTT
TRBJ1-2 - - TRBV9 CASSVGGRGSGYTF TGTGCCAGCAGCGTAGGAGGACGGGGTAGCGGCTACACCTTC
TRBJ2-1 - - TRBV2 CASSTPPTAFF TGTGCCAGCAGTACTCCCCCTACGGCGTTCTTC
TRBJ2-7 - - TRBV20-1 CSATPLTEDHSHEQYF TGCAGTGCTACCCCTCTGACGGAGGACCATTCCCACGAGCAGTACTTC
TRBJ2-7 TRBD1 few TRBV25-1 CASSGTGTGRAEQYF TGTGCCAGCAGTGGGACCGGGACAGGGAGAGCGGAGCAGTACTTC
TRBJ1-1 - - TRBV18 CASSPNTGLPRNTEAFF TGTGCCAGCTCACCAAATACAGGCCTCCCACGGAACACTGAAGCTTTCTTT
TRBJ2-1 - - TRBV2 CASSDLNPSYNEQFF TGTGCCAGCAGTGACCTAAACCCCTCCTACAATGAGCAGTTCTTC
TRBJ2-7 - - TRBV20-1 CSASEGWLGEQYF TGCAGTGCTAGCGAGGGCTGGTTGGGCGAGCAGTACTTC
TRBJ1-2 - - TRBV10-3 CAISDRGSYGYTF TGTGCCATCAGTGACAGGGGATCCTATGGCTACACCTTC
TRBJ2-1 - - TRBV5-1 CASSLTGSASPHEQFF TGCGCCAGCAGCTTGACAGGGTCAGCGTCCCCTCATGAGCAGTTCTTC
TRBJ1-1 TRBD1 - TRBV9 CASSVGQMNTEAFF TGCGCCAGCAGCGTGGGACAGATGAACACTGAAGCTTTCTTT
TRBJ1-1 - - TRBV6-2/TRBV6-3 CASSYSQENTEAFF TGTGCCAGCAGTTACTCCCAGGAGAACACTGAAGCTTTCTTT
TRBJ2-1 - many TRBV20-1 CSATSFLQGTAEQFF TGCAGTGCTACCTCTTTCCTACAGGGTACGGCTGAGCAGTTCTTC
TRBJ1-1 TRBD1 - TRBV20-1 CSARDLGGTGVAEAFF TGCAGTGCTAGAGATCTCGGGGGGACAGGGGTGGCTGAAGCTTTCTTT
TRBJ2-7 TRBD1 - TRBV7-2 CASGRTGTGLHEQYF TGTGCCAGCGGCCGGACGGGGACAGGGCTCCACGAGCAGTACTTC
TRBJ2-3 - - TRBV20-1 CSARVEGDTQYF TGCAGTGCTAGGGTTGAGGGAGATACGCAGTATTTT
TRBJ1-4 TRBD1 - TRBV7-2 CASSPSVDRGHEKLFF TGTGCCAGCAGCCCGTCCGTGGACAGGGGGCATGAAAAACTGTTTTTT
TRBJ2-3 TRBD2 many TRBV6-4 CASSDSGGADTQYF TGTGCCAGCAGTGACAGCGGGGGGGCAGATACGCAGTATTTT
TRBJ2-1 TRBD2 few TRBV20-1 CSATRLSGGKNEQFF TGCAGTGCTACCCGACTTAGCGGGGGTAAGAATGAGCAGTTCTTT
TRBJ2-1 - - TRBV5-4 CASSFPAARGRFF TGTGCCAGCAGCTTTCCTGCTGCCCGGGGTAGGTTCTTC
TRBJ1-2 TRBD1 - TRBV6-5 CASRGTASTGGTF TGTGCCAGCAGAGGGACAGCTTCAACCGGAGGCACCTTC
TRBJ2-7 - - TRBV27 CASSKPGRDLREQYF TGTGCCAGCAGTAAACCAGGAAGAGATCTACGAGAGCAGTACTTC
TRBJ1-1 TRBD1 - TRBV12-3/TRBV12-4 CASSNRGSGTEAFF TGTGCCAGCAGTAACAGGGGTTCTGGGACTGAAGCTTTCTTT
TRBJ2-1 - - TRBV4-1 CASSRGAGSSYNEQFF TGCGCCAGCAGCCGGGGTGCTGGGAGCTCCTACAATGAGCAGTTCTTC
TRBJ2-5 TRBD1 many TRBV12-3/TRBV12-4 CASSGQGWETQYF TGTGCCAGCAGCGGACAGGGATGGGAGACCCAGTACTTC
TRBJ2-3 TRBD2 - TRBV29-1 CSVEGGGGGGTDTQYF TGCAGCGTTGAGGGGGGGGGAGGCGGCGGCACAGATACGCAGTATTTT
TRBJ2-1 TRBD2 - TRBV10-3 CAISGTGGASSHNEQFF TGTGCCATCAGTGGGACCGGGGGGGCCTCCTCCCACAATGAGCAGTTCTTC
TRBJ2-3 TRBD2 once TRBV20-1 CSAADISGADTQYF TGCAGTGCTGCCGATATTAGCGGGGCAGATACGCAGTATTTT
TRBJ1-4 - - TRBV6-5 CASSQQGSGVSKLFF TGTGCCAGCAGCCAGCAGGGGAGTGGAGTGTCAAAACTGTTTTTT